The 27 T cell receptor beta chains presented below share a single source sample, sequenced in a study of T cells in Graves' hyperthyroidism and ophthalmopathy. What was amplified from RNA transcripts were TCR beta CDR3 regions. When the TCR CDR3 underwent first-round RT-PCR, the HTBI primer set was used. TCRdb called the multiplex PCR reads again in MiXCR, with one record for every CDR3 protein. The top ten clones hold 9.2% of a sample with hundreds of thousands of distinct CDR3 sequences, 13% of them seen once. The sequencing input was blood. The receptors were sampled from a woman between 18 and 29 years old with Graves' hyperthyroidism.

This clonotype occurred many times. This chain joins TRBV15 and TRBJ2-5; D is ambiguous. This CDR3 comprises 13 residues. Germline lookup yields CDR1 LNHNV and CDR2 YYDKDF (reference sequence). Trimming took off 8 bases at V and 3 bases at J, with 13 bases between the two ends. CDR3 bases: TGTGCCACCCAGATAAGGGCTGAAGAGACCCAGTACTTC. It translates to CATQIRAEETQYF.

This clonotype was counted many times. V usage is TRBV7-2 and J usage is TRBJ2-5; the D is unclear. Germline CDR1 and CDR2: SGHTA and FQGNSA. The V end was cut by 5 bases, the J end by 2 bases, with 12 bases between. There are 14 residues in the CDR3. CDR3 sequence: CASSEGHVQETQYF. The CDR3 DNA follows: TGTGCCAGCAGCGAAGGGCATGTACAAGAGACCCAGTACTTC.

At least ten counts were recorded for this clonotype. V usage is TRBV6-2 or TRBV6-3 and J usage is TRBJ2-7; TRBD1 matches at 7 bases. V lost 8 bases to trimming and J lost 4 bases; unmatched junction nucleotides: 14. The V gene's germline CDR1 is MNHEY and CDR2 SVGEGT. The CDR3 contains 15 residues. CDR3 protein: CASVRGTADLYEQYF. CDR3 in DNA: TGTGCCAGCGTTCGAGGGACAGCGGATTTGTACGAGCAGTACTTC.

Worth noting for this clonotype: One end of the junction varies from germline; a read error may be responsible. The CDR3 bases are TGTGCCGGCAGTCCCCTAGACAGGACATACAATGAGCAGTTCTTC. Translation: CAGSPLDRTYNEQFF. The chain links TRBV6-1 to TRBJ2-1, with a weak D call TRBD1 (6 bases). Germline loops: CDR1 MNHNS, CDR2 SASEGT. This CDR3 is built from 15 residues.

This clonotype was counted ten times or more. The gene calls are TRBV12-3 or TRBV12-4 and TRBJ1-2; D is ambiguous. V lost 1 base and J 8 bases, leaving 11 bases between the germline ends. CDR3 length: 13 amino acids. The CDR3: CASSLVPGNGYTF. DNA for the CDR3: TGTGCCAGCAGTTTAGTTCCCGGCAACGGCTACACCTTC.

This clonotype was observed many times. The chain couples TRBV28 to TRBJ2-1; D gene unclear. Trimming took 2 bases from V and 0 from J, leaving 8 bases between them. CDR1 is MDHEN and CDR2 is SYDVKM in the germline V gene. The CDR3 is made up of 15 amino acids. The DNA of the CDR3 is TGTGCCAGCAGTTTAGTCTCTAACTCCTACAATGAGCAGTTCTTC. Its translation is CASSLVSNSYNEQFF.

CDR3 residues: CASSRGWAPGELFF. CDR3 DNA: TGTGCCAGCAGTAGAGGGTGGGCCCCCGGGGAGCTGTTTTTT. The chain is built from TRBV12-3 or TRBV12-4 and TRBJ2-2; the D gene is possibly TRBD2 (5 bases). V was trimmed by 5 bases and J by 6 bases, leaving 13 bases between them. The CDR3 is 14 residues long.

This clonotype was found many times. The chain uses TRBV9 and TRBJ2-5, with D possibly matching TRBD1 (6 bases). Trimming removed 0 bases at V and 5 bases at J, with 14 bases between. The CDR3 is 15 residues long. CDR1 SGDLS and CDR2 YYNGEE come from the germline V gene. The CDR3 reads CASSVVGGGLETQYF. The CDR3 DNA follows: TGTGCCAGCAGCGTAGTTGGGGGCGGCTTGGAGACCCAGTACTTC.

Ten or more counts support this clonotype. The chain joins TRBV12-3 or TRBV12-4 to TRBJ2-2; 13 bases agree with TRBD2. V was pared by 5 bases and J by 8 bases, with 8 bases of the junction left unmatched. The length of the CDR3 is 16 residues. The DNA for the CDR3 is TGTGCCAGCAGTATACGGACTAGCGGGAGAGGGGGGGAGCTGTTTTTT. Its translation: CASSIRTSGRGGELFF.

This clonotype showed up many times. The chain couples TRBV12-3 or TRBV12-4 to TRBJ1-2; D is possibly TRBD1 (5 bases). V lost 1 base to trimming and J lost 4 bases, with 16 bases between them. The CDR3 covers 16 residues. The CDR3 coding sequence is TGTGCCAGCAGTTTAGAACATCGGACCGACAGCTATGGCTACACCTTC. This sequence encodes CASSLEHRTDSYGYTF.

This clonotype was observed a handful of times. The CDR3 here is CATSSRGANTEAFF. In nucleotides, the CDR3 is TGTGCCACCAGCAGTCGAGGGGCAAACACTGAAGCTTTCTTT. V usage is TRBV15 and J usage is TRBJ1-1, with a weak D call TRBD1 (5 bases). Trimming removed 3 bases from V and 2 bases from J, with 10 bases in between. Germline V gene data show CDR1 as LNHNV and CDR2 as YYDKDF (reference sequence). The length of the CDR3 is 14 residues.

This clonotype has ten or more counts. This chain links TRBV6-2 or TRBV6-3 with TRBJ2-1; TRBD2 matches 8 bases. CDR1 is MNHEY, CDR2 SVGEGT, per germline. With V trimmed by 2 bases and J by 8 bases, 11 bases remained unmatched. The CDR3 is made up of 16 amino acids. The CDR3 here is CASSYGPRETSDEQFF. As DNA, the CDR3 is TGTGCCAGCAGTTACGGTCCCCGGGAGACTAGCGATGAGCAGTTCTTC.

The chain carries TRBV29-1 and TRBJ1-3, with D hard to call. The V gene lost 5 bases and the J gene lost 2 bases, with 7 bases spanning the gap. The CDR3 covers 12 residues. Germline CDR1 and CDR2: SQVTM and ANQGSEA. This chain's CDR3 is CSVQKAGNTIYF. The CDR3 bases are TGCAGCGTTCAAAAAGCTGGAAACACCATATATTTT.

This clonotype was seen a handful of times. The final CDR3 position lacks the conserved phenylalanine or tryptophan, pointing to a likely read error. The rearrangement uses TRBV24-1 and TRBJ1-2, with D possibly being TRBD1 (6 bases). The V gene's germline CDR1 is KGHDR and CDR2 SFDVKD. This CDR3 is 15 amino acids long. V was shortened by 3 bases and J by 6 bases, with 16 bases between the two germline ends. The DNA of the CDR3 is TGTGCCACCAGTGATCCAGAAGGGGGAGAACATGGCTACACCCTC. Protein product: CATSDPEGGEHGYTL.

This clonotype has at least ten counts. This CDR3 reads CASSFNMVSYEQYF. The CDR3 DNA reads as TGTGCCAGCAGTTTTAACATGGTCAGCTACGAGCAGTACTTC. V usage is TRBV12-3 or TRBV12-4 and J usage is TRBJ2-7, with D hard to call. The CDR3 totals 14 residues. V lost 3 bases to trimming and J lost 3 bases, with 12 bases between them.

The CDR3 protein is CATSPGVAPLHF. For the CDR3, the DNA is TGTGCCACCAGTCCGGGAGTGGCACCCCTCCACTTT. This chain uses TRBV19 with TRBJ1-6; D gene ambiguous. Germline V gene lookup returns CDR1 LNHDA and CDR2 SQIVND (reference sequence). V gave up 10 bases and J gave up 11 bases, with 15 bases separating them. This CDR3 has 12 residues.

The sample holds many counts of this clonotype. The CDR3, as DNA: TGTGCCAGCAGCTTACCCTACAATGAGCAGTTCTTC. This encodes CASSLPYNEQFF. The V and J genes are TRBV11-1 and TRBJ2-1; D remains ambiguous. Trimming took 2 bases from V and 2 from J, leaving 1 base between them. There are 12 residues in the CDR3. CDR1 SGHAT and CDR2 FQDESV come from the germline V gene (reference sequence).

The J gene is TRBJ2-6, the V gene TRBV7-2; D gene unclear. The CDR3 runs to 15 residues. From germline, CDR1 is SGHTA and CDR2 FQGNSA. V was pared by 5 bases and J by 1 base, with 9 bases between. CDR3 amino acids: CASSQDESGANVLTF. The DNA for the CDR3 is TGTGCCAGCAGCCAAGATGAATCTGGGGCCAACGTCCTGACTTTC.

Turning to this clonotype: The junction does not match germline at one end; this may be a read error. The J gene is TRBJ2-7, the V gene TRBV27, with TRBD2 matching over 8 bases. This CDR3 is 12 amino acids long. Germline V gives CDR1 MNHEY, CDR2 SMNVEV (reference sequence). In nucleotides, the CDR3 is TGTGCCAGCGCCGGGGGGGGGGACGAGCAGCACTTC. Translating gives CASAGGGDEQHF.

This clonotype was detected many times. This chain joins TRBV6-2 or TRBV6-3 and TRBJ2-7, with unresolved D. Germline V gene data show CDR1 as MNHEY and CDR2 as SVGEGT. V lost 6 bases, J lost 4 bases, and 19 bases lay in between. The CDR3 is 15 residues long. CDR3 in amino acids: CASRPPRTSLYEQYF. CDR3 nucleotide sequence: TGTGCCAGCAGACCTCCTCGGACGTCCCTTTACGAGCAGTACTTC.

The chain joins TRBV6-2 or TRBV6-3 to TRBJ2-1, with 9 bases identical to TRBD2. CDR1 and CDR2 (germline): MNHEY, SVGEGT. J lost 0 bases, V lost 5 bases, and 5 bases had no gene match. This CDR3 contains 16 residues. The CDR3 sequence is CASSTGREGSYNEQFF. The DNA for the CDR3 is TGTGCCAGCAGTACCGGGCGGGAGGGCTCCTACAATGAGCAGTTCTTC.

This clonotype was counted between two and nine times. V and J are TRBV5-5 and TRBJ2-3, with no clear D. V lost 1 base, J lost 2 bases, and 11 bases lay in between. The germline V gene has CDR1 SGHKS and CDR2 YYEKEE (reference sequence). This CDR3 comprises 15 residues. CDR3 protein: CASSLKAWDTDTQYF. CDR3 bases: TGTGCCAGCAGCTTGAAGGCCTGGGACACAGATACGCAGTATTTT.

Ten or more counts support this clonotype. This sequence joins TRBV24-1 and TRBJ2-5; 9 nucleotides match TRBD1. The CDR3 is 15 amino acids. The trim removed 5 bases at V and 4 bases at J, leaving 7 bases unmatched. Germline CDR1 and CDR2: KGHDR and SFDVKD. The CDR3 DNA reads TGTGCCACCAGTGCTACACAGGGGGCACGAGAGACCCAGTACTTC. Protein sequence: CATSATQGARETQYF.

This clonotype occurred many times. Here the CDR3 DNA reads TGTGCCAGCAGCTTCCGGGGGGATGAGTACGAGCAGTACTTC. Its protein is CASSFRGDEYEQYF. The rearrangement uses TRBV11-1 and TRBJ2-7, with 7 bases lining up with TRBD2. V shed 3 bases, J shed 4 bases, and the junction held 6 bases outside the gene matches. CDR1 and CDR2 (germline): SGHAT, FQDESV (reference sequence). The CDR3 extends over 14 amino acids. Together with reference TRBV11-1 and TRBJ2-7, the CDR3 gives the full variable domain: EAEVAQSPRYKITEKSQAVAFWCDPISGHATLYWYRQILGQGPELLVQFQDESVVDDSQLPKDRFSAERLKGVDSTLKIQPAELGDSAMYLCASSFRGDEYEQYFGPGTRLTVT.

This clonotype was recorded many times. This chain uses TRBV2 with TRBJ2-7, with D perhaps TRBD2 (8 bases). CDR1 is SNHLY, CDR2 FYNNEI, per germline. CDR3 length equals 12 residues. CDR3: CASGGQSYEQYF. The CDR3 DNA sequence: TGTGCAAGCGGGGGACAGTCCTACGAGCAGTACTTC.

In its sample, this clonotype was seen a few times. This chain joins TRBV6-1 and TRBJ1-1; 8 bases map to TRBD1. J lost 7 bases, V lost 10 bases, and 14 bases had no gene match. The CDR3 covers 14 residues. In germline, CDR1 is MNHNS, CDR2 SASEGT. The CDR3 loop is CATKIGGQEHEAFF. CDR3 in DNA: TGTGCCACAAAAATAGGGGGACAGGAACATGAAGCTTTCTTT.

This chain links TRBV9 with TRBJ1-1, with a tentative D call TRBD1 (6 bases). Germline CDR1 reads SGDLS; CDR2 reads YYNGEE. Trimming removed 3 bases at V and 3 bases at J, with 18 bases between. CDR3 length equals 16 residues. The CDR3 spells CASSAADWTDYTEAFF. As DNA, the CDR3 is TGTGCCAGCAGCGCTGCGGATTGGACAGATTACACTGAAGCTTTCTTT.